A selection of T cell receptor beta chains follows, all from one sample in a study of cytomegalovirus exposure and HLA in healthy donors. The data were produced by immunoSEQ multiplex PCR, yet TCRdb's version contains in-frame clones alone and is incomplete. The sample contains 200,000 to 250,000 clones, about 80% of which appear only once. Sequencing was performed on PBMCs. The receptors here all came from a middle-aged woman in good health and CMV-seronegative. The CDR3 runs from the conserved cysteine through the conserved F or W. Each record gives: J gene, V gene, clone size, D gene, CDR3 DNA, CDR3 protein. A D gene is named only where the DNA matches it firmly. Clone size is not always given. Where it is, it says once, few, many or a class for expanded clones.

j_call: TRBJ1-6
v_call: TRBV7-8
clone_size: .
d_call: .
cdr3_nt: TGTGCCAGCAGCTTAGGCGGGCAGGTTGGTTCACCCCTCCACTTT
cdr3_aa: CASSLGGQVGSPLHF

j_call: TRBJ1-1
v_call: TRBV5-1
clone_size: .
d_call: TRBD1
cdr3_nt: TGCGCCAGCAGCTTTGGGACAGGGCCGAACACTGAAGCTTTCTTT
cdr3_aa: CASSFGTGPNTEAFF

j_call: TRBJ2-7
v_call: TRBV30
clone_size: .
d_call: .
cdr3_nt: TGTGCCGGATCGACCGGGACTGCTTTTTACGAGCAGTACTTC
cdr3_aa: CAGSTGTAFYEQYF

j_call: TRBJ2-5
v_call: TRBV4-2
clone_size: few
d_call: .
cdr3_nt: TGTGCCAGCAGCCAAGGAGGAGTCCCTCCGGGGCAAGAGACCCAGTACTTC
cdr3_aa: CASSQGGVPPGQETQYF

j_call: TRBJ2-1
v_call: TRBV6-1
clone_size: .
d_call: .
cdr3_nt: TGTGCCAGCAGTGCCGACAGGTGGAGCTCCTACAATGAGCAGTTCTTC
cdr3_aa: CASSADRWSSYNEQFF

j_call: TRBJ2-5
v_call: TRBV9
clone_size: once
d_call: .
cdr3_nt: TGTGCCAGCAGCCCTAGTCCCCAAGAGACCCAGTACTTC
cdr3_aa: CASSPSPQETQYF

j_call: TRBJ1-1
v_call: TRBV28
clone_size: few
d_call: .
cdr3_nt: TGTGCCAGCAGTAGACAGTACCGGAACACTGAAGCTTTCTTT
cdr3_aa: CASSRQYRNTEAFF

j_call: TRBJ2-1
v_call: TRBV7-3
clone_size: .
d_call: TRBD2
cdr3_nt: TGTGCCAGCAGTTCCTCGGGGGGGGGACGTGACAATGAGCAGTTCTTC
cdr3_aa: CASSSSGGGRDNEQFF

j_call: TRBJ2-7
v_call: TRBV6-6
clone_size: once
d_call: .
cdr3_nt: TGTGCCAGCAGTCCTAAATACGAGCAGTACTTC
cdr3_aa: CASSPKYEQYF

j_call: TRBJ1-3
v_call: TRBV7-2
clone_size: .
d_call: TRBD1
cdr3_nt: TGTGCCAGCAGCTTAGACAGGGGGCTTGGAAACACCATATATTTT
cdr3_aa: CASSLDRGLGNTIYF

j_call: TRBJ2-3
v_call: TRBV14
clone_size: once
d_call: .
cdr3_nt: TGTGCCAGCAGCCAAGATAGTCCCTGGGAGGAGGGGGCGATGACAGATACGCAGTATTTT
cdr3_aa: CASSQDSPWEEGAMTDTQYF

j_call: TRBJ2-3
v_call: TRBV2
clone_size: .
d_call: TRBD2
cdr3_nt: TGTGCCAGCAGTGACTCCCACGGGGGGGTGGGTACGCAGTATTTT
cdr3_aa: CASSDSHGGVGTQYF

j_call: TRBJ1-2
v_call: TRBV6-5
clone_size: .
d_call: TRBD1
cdr3_nt: TGTGCCAGCACTCCCAACGGACAGGGGTCTCGAGGCTACACCTTC
cdr3_aa: CASTPNGQGSRGYTF